What follows is one T cell receptor beta chain and its context. This specimen belongs to a study of blood T cell repertoires in COVID-19. Study at large: Researchers got acute and convalescent COVID-19 samples from the United States, Italy and Spain.

Source study methods: Nucleated cell counts were estimated from reference gene primer amplification. Assay: immunoSEQ multiplex PCR; the TCRdb copy retains only in-frame clones and omits some. V, J and clone size are those of that table, while D and trimming were read from the DNA. Altogether 70,000 to 95,000 clones are present, around 92% being singletons, with the ten largest covering about 6.6%. J gave up 10 bases and V 0 bases, and 8 bases lay outside the gene matches. Germline V gives CDR1 MRHNA, CDR2 SNTAGT. This CDR3 comprises 14 residues. The receptor's source is a woman aged 55-70 years with active COVID-19. This chain links TRBV6-4 with TRBJ1-2, with 7 bases lining up with TRBD1. Sequences were obtained from peripheral blood. This CDR3 reads CASSDSETGLVYTF. CDR3 bases: TGTGCCAGCAGTGACTCCGAGACAGGGCTTGTCTACACCTTC.